This T cell receptor (beta chain) is from a study of identical twins. One entry per CDR3 protein, called by TCRdb with MiXCR from the 5' RACE reads. The sample lists roughly 1.6 million distinct CDR3 sequences, around 29% seen once, with about 0.27% in the top ten. The CDR3 loop spans 17 amino acids. Germline lookup yields CDR1 MDHEN and CDR2 SYDVKM. The V gene end was trimmed by 3 bases and the J gene end by 2 bases; junction bases not matched to a gene: 4. Sequencing was done on a sample of cord blood. The V gene is TRBV28, the J gene TRBJ2-1, with TRBD2 matching 13 bases. The origin of this receptor is a newborn girl in good health. CDR3 loop: CASSFPGLAGTYNEQFF. CDR3 in DNA: TGTGCCAGCAGTTTCCCGGGACTAGCGGGAACCTACAATGAGCAGTTCTTC. Full variable domain (remainder filled in from reference TRBV28 and TRBJ2-1): DVKVTQSSRYLVKRTGEKVFLECVQDMDHENMFWYRQDPGLGLRLIYFSYDVKMKEKGDIPEGYSVSREKKERFSLILESASTNQTSMYLCASSFPGLAGTYNEQFFGPGTRLTVL.